The 24 T cell receptor beta chains below all came from one sample that was sequenced in a study of blood T cell repertoires in COVID-19. Profiled with immunoSEQ multiplex PCR; TCRdb holds only in-frame clones, not every one. This repertoire shows 250,000 or so clones, approximately 90% found once; its top ten account for less than 2%. Sequencing input: PBMCs or T cells enriched from blood (not recorded which). These receptors came from a man aged 40-49 years who had recovered from COVID-19.

The V and J genes are TRBV6-5 and TRBJ1-1; perhaps TRBD1 as D (5 bases). CDR3 length equals 14 residues. Germline CDR1 and CDR2: MNHEY and SVGAGI. Trimming cost V 2 bases and J 9 bases, with 16 bases left between them. The CDR3: CASSYPGQGGQAFF. Here the CDR3 DNA reads TGTGCCAGCAGTTACCCCGGCCAGGGAGGGCAAGCTTTCTTT.

The J gene is TRBJ2-5, the V gene TRBV19; the match to TRBD1 covers 9 bases. The germline V gene has CDR1 LNHDA and CDR2 SQIVND (reference sequence). The CDR3 covers 13 residues. V shed 3 bases, J shed 10 bases, and the junction held 6 bases outside the gene matches. The CDR3, as DNA: TGTGCCAGTAGTATGGGACAGGGCTATAACCAGTACTTC. As protein: CASSMGQGYNQYF.

Only one count was recorded for this clone. The CDR3 loop is CASSPRVITREAFF. Written as DNA, the CDR3 is TGTGCCAGCAGCCCGCGGGTGATAACTAGAGAAGCTTTCTTT. This chain uses TRBV7-2 with TRBJ1-1, with D uncertain. CDR1 is SGHTA and CDR2 is FQGNSA in the germline V gene. The CDR3 covers 14 residues. V was shortened by 5 bases and J by 8 bases, with 18 bases between the two germline ends.

This rearrangement joins TRBV4-2 to TRBJ1-1; 8 nucleotides agree with TRBD1. V lost 1 base and J lost 8; bases outside the gene matches: 3. The CDR3 is 13 residues long. Germline V gives CDR1 LGHNA, CDR2 YNFKEQ. CDR3 region: CASSQVGDREAFF. CDR3 sequence (DNA): TGTGCCAGCAGCCAAGTTGGGGACAGGGAAGCTTTCTTT.

V and J are TRBV19 and TRBJ2-7; TRBD1 agrees at 11 bases. The CDR3 is made up of 16 amino acids. V was pared by 6 bases and J by 1 base, with 8 bases of the junction left unmatched. In germline, CDR1 is LNHDA, CDR2 SQIVND (reference sequence). The CDR3: CASRTTGTGGSYEQYF. The CDR3 nucleotides read TGTGCCAGTAGGACAACCGGGACAGGGGGGTCCTACGAGCAGTACTTC.

The V gene is TRBV5-8, the J gene TRBJ2-2; the match to TRBD1 covers 8 bases. With V trimmed by 7 bases and J by 4 bases, 9 bases remained unmatched. The CDR3 is 15 amino acids. Germline V lookup: CDR1 SGHTS, CDR2 YDEGEE. CDR3 sequence reads: CASQPGQAFTGELFF. The CDR3 nucleotides read TGTGCCAGCCAACCGGGACAGGCTTTCACCGGGGAGCTGTTTTTT.

This chain joins TRBV6-6 and TRBJ2-3; TRBD1 aligns across 7 bases. The trim removed 5 bases at V and 4 bases at J, leaving 3 bases unmatched. The CDR3 covers 13 residues. Germline V lookup: CDR1 MNHNY, CDR2 SVGAGI (reference sequence). This CDR3 reads CASSGTVPDTQYF. The CDR3 region has the DNA TGTGCCAGCAGTGGGACAGTACCAGATACGCAGTATTTT.

This clone was observed once. This chain joins TRBV7-2 and TRBJ1-2; D is perhaps TRBD1 (6 bases). From germline, CDR1 is SGHTA and CDR2 FQGNSA. Trimming left V 0 bases short and J 4 bases short, with 9 bases between. This CDR3 has 14 residues. The CDR3 sequence: CASSLARTVYGYTF. As DNA, the CDR3 is TGTGCCAGCAGCTTAGCCCGGACAGTCTATGGCTACACCTTC.

For the CDR3, the DNA is TGTGCCAGCAGCCAGGGGATATACAATGAGCAGTTCTTC. Translating it yields CASSQGIYNEQFF. The chain recombines TRBV11-3 with TRBJ2-1; tentatively, D is TRBD1 (6 bases). Germline CDR1 is SGHNT and CDR2 is YENEEA. V lost 5 bases and J 4 bases, leaving 9 bases between the germline ends. The CDR3 runs 13 residues.

V gene TRBV7-6 combines with J gene TRBJ2-2; TRBD2 matches at 8 bases. In germline, CDR1 is SGHVS, CDR2 FNYEAQ. This CDR3 is 14 amino acids long. V dropped 3 bases and J dropped 4; count of bases not matched to a gene: 1. The CDR3 bases are TGTGCCAGCAGCTTCGGGGGGGTCACCGGGGAGCTGTTTTTT. Translated, it gives CASSFGGVTGELFF. Filled out from reference TRBV7-6 and TRBJ2-2, the complete variable domain reads GAGVSQSPRYKVTKRGQDVALRCDPISGHVSLYWYRQALGQGPEFLTYFNYEAQQDKSGLPNDRFSAERPEGSISTLTIQRTEQRDSAMYRCASSFGGVTGELFFGEGSRLTVL.

The J gene is TRBJ1-2, the V gene TRBV12-3 or TRBV12-4; TRBD1 matches 7 bases. With V trimmed by 3 bases and J by 8 bases, 6 bases remained unmatched. The CDR3 is made up of 13 amino acids. Here the CDR3 reads CASSFQQGIGYTF. Written as DNA, the CDR3 is TGTGCCAGCAGTTTTCAACAGGGGATCGGCTACACCTTC.

The CDR3 DNA reads as TGTGCCAGCAGCTTCAGGGGTGGGAACACTGAAGCTTTCTTT. Translated: CASSFRGGNTEAFF. The chain carries TRBV7-6 and TRBJ1-1; tentative D call: TRBD1 (6 bases). Trimming stripped 3 bases from V and 1 base from J, with 9 bases between. The germline V gene has CDR1 SGHVS and CDR2 FNYEAQ. CDR3 length: 14 residues.

This clone was observed a single time. The chain recombines TRBV6-2 or TRBV6-3 with TRBJ2-2; D not certain. The CDR3 has 11 amino acids. The ends were cut back, 6 bases at V and 10 bases at J, with 9 bases in the middle. Germline values: CDR1 MNHEY, CDR2 SVGEGT. The CDR3 is CASRYMAELFF. The CDR3 DNA is TGTGCCAGCAGGTACATGGCGGAGCTGTTTTTT.

The chain recombines TRBV10-3 with TRBJ2-7, with D tentatively TRBD2 (6 bases). The V gene lost 7 bases and the J gene lost 3 bases, with 19 bases spanning the gap. The CDR3 consists of 15 residues. From germline, CDR1 is ENHRY and CDR2 SYGVKD. The CDR3 reads CAITPGLRTNYEQYF. CDR3 coding DNA: TGTGCCATCACCCCGGGACTGCGTACCAACTACGAGCAGTACTTC.

V usage is TRBV7-2 and J usage is TRBJ1-4; 9 bases map to TRBD1. The CDR3 length is 16 residues. Unmatched junction bases numbered 4, after V lost 0 bases and J lost 5 bases. Germline V gives CDR1 SGHTA, CDR2 FQGNSA. The CDR3 is CASSLAGQGENEKLFF. The CDR3 bases are TGTGCCAGCAGCTTAGCGGGACAGGGTGAAAATGAAAAACTGTTTTTT.

The gene calls are TRBV28 and TRBJ1-4; D is unclear. CDR1 MDHEN and CDR2 SYDVKM come from the germline V gene. The CDR3 covers 15 residues. Trimming took 1 base from V and 0 from J, leaving 6 bases between them. The CDR3 coding sequence is TGTGCCAGCAGTTTATTGAGAGCAACTAATGAAAAACTGTTTTTT. Its translation: CASSLLRATNEKLFF.

The chain recombines TRBV29-1 with TRBJ2-4; TRBD1 matches at 8 bases. V lost 6 bases, J lost 0 bases, and 10 bases stayed unmatched. Germline V gene sequence: CDR1 SQVTM, CDR2 ANQGSEA. The CDR3 is made up of 16 amino acids. The CDR3 nucleotides are TGCAGCGTCGGATTAGGACAGGGACTAGCCAAAAACATTCAGTACTTC. As protein: CSVGLGQGLAKNIQYF.

The J gene is TRBJ2-7, the V gene TRBV10-3, with a weak D call TRBD1 (6 bases). The CDR3 loop spans 11 amino acids. CDR1 and CDR2 (germline): ENHRY, SYGVKD. The germline V and J ends were trimmed by 5 bases and 5 bases, with 7 bases remaining between them. In DNA, the CDR3 is TGTGCCATCAGTTACAGGGACGAGCAGTACTTC. It specifies CAISYRDEQYF.

The chain carries TRBV30 and TRBJ1-1; 7 nucleotides align to TRBD1. CDR1 and CDR2 (germline): GTSNPN, SVGIG (reference sequence). CDR3 length: 14 residues. Trimming took 4 bases from V and 7 from J; bases not matched to a gene: 12. CDR3 protein: CAWIWPDRVGEAFF. CDR3 DNA sequence: TGTGCCTGGATTTGGCCCGACAGGGTAGGTGAAGCTTTCTTT. The full variable domain, in which reference TRBV30 and TRBJ1-1 provide the parts outside the CDR3, is SQTIHQWPATLVQPVGSPLSLECTVEGTSNPNLYWYRQAAGRGLQLLFYSVGIGQISSEVPQNLSASRPQDRQFILSSKKLLLSDSGFYLCAWIWPDRVGEAFFGQGTRLTVV.

This chain links TRBV30 with TRBJ2-7; TRBD2 agrees at 7 bases. This CDR3 is built from 14 residues. Germline trimming cut 1 base from V and 3 bases from J; bases unmatched to any gene: 6. Germline CDR1 reads GTSNPN; CDR2 reads SVGIG (reference sequence). CDR3 sequence reads: CAWSGTSEGYEQYF. DNA for the CDR3: TGTGCCTGGAGTGGTACTAGCGAGGGCTACGAGCAGTACTTC.

V is TRBV5-1 and J is TRBJ1-4, with 7 bases fitting TRBD1. The CDR3 runs to 16 residues. The germline V gene encodes CDR1 SGHRS and CDR2 YFSETQ. J gave up 0 bases and V 4 bases, and 6 bases lay outside the gene matches. The CDR3 spells CASSRDSSSTNEKLFF. The CDR3 nucleotides are TGCGCCAGCAGCCGGGACAGTTCGTCAACTAATGAAAAACTGTTTTTT.

This clone was seen once. The rearrangement links TRBV18 to TRBJ2-2, with a weak D call TRBD2 (5 bases). This CDR3 has 14 residues. Deletions cut 2 bases from V and 6 bases from J, with 10 bases between. Per the germline V gene, CDR1 is KGHSH and CDR2 is LQKENI. The CDR3 loop is CASSPAEAPGELFF. The CDR3 DNA sequence: TGTGCCAGCTCACCAGCGGAGGCCCCCGGGGAGCTGTTTTTT.

J is TRBJ1-5 and V is TRBV5-3, with no clear D. TRBV5-3 is an open reading frame whose function is uncertain. This CDR3 region has 16 residues. Between the trimmed V and J ends, which lost 4 bases and 1 base, there was a span of 15 bases. DNA of the CDR3: TGTGCCAGAAGCCCTGAACGCGGTGGGAGCAATCAGCCCCAGCATTTT. Residues: CARSPERGGSNQPQHF.

The chain combines TRBV7-2 with TRBJ1-4, with D possibly TRBD1 on 6 matching bases. Germline assignment: CDR1 SGHTA and CDR2 FQGNSA. Trimming removed 2 bases from V and 7 bases from J, with 11 bases in between. The CDR3 spans 14 residues. The CDR3 DNA sequence: TGTGCCAGCAGCTTAAGATCAGGGGCTGAAAAACTGTTTTTT. Translating it yields CASSLRSGAEKLFF. The full variable domain, with the rest looked up from reference TRBV7-2 and TRBJ1-4, is GAGVSQSPSNKVTEKGKDVELRCDPISGHTALYWYRQSLGQGLEFLIYFQGNSAPDKSGLPSDRFSAERTGGSVSTLTIQRTQQEDSAVYLCASSLRSGAEKLFFGSGTQLSVL.